This entry lists 22 T cell receptor beta chains sequenced from one sample in a study of blood T cell repertoires in COVID-19. Using immunoSEQ multiplex PCR, the repertoire was profiled, and TCRdb retains in-frame clones only, with some absent. The table has 200,000 to 250,000 clones, approximately 80% seen once. The sequencing input was PBMCs or T cells enriched from blood (not recorded which). These receptors originate from a man aged 60-69 years who had recovered from COVID-19.

This chain links TRBV5-4 with TRBJ2-2; 8 bases are shared with TRBD1. After removal of 5 bases from V and 7 bases from J, the junction contained 10 bases not matched to a gene. The CDR3 spans 15 residues. Germline lookup yields CDR1 SGHNT and CDR2 YYREEE (reference sequence). In DNA, the CDR3 is TGTGCCAGCAGACTGACAGGGGTAGAGGGCGGGGAGCTGTTTTTT. Protein product: CASRLTGVEGGELFF. The variable domain in full, completed from reference TRBV5-4 and TRBJ2-2, reads ETGVTQSPTHLIKTRGQQVTLRCSSQSGHNTVSWYQQALGQGPQFIFQYYREEENGRGNFPPRFSGLQFPNYSSELNVNALELDDSALYLCASRLTGVEGGELFFGEGSRLTVL.

This sequence joins TRBV2 and TRBJ2-3, with 8 bases lining up with TRBD1. V lost 4 bases and J lost 3; bases outside the gene matches: 6. The CDR3 extends over 15 amino acids. Germline CDR1 and CDR2: SNHLY and FYNNEI. The CDR3 protein is CASSVRQGRTDTQYF. CDR3 bases: TGTGCCAGCAGTGTCCGACAGGGGAGGACAGATACGCAGTATTTT.

The chain recombines TRBV5-1 with TRBJ2-7; 9 bases match TRBD1. The germline gives CDR1 SGHRS, CDR2 YFSETQ. The CDR3 is 15 amino acids. V lost 0 bases and J lost 2; bases outside the gene matches: 3. The CDR3 DNA reads TGCGCCAGCAGCTTGGAAGGGACAGGGACCTACGAGCAGTACTTC. Protein sequence: CASSLEGTGTYEQYF. Filled out from reference TRBV5-1 and TRBJ2-7, the complete variable domain reads KAGVTQTPRYLIKTRGQQVTLSCSPISGHRSVSWYQQTPGQGLQFLFEYFSETQRNKGNFPGRFSGRQFSNSRSEMNVSTLELGDSALYLCASSLEGTGTYEQYFGPGTRLTVT.

This clone has a handful of counts. This chain connects TRBV3-1 (or the pseudogene TRBV3-2) to TRBJ1-4, with D unresolved. The V end was cut by 2 bases, the J end by 8 bases, with 12 bases between. The CDR3 contains 14 residues. CDR1 LGHDT and CDR2 YNNKEL come from the germline V gene (reference sequence). CDR3 sequence reads: CASSQFEGVEKLFF. CDR3 coding DNA: TGTGCCAGCAGCCAATTTGAGGGAGTCGAAAAACTGTTTTTT.

This chain links TRBV10-3 with TRBJ2-3, with TRBD1 as a possible D gene (5 bases). Trimming stripped 6 bases from V and 0 bases from J, with 19 bases between. The CDR3 is 17 amino acids. Germline assignment: CDR1 ENHRY and CDR2 SYGVKD. The CDR3 bases are TGTGCCATCAGCCCGAATGCAGGGCCTTTAAGCACAGATACGCAGTATTTT. It encodes CAISPNAGPLSTDTQYF.

V gene TRBV7-2 combines with J gene TRBJ2-3; D may be TRBD2 (6 bases). V was cut by 1 base and J by 5 bases, with 13 bases left in between. Per the germline V gene, CDR1 is SGHTA and CDR2 is FQGNSA. The CDR3 runs to 15 residues. The CDR3 coding sequence is TGTGCCAGCAGCTTAGATCAGGGCGGGATAGATACGCAGTATTTT. Amino acid sequence: CASSLDQGGIDTQYF.

In nucleotides, the CDR3 is TGTGCCAGCAGCCACGGGACAAAGTACGAGCAGTACTTC. Protein: CASSHGTKYEQYF. The rearrangement uses TRBV3-1 (or the pseudogene TRBV3-2) and TRBJ2-7; maybe TRBD1 (6 bases). Trimming stripped 3 bases from V and 4 bases from J, with 10 bases between. Germline V gives CDR1 LGHDT, CDR2 YNNKEL (reference sequence). The CDR3 contains 13 residues.

The chain combines TRBV2 with TRBJ1-1, with a possible D match to TRBD1 (5 bases). The V gene's germline CDR1 is SNHLY and CDR2 FYNNEI. The CDR3 length is 12 residues. The germline V and J ends were trimmed by 7 bases and 5 bases, with 11 bases remaining between them. The CDR3 region is CASMGGFTEAFF. CDR3 nucleotides: TGTGCCAGCATGGGGGGGTTTACTGAAGCTTTCTTT.

Only one count was recorded for this clone. This chain links TRBV19 with TRBJ1-4; 9 bases are a match to TRBD1. Germline V lookup: CDR1 LNHDA, CDR2 SQIVND (reference sequence). After removal of 4 bases from V and 2 bases from J, the junction contained 8 bases not matched to a gene. The CDR3 covers 17 residues. CDR3 sequence reads: CASSRGQGSVTNEKLFF. CDR3 sequence (DNA): TGTGCCAGTAGTAGGGGACAGGGAAGCGTTACTAATGAAAAACTGTTTTTT.

This clone occurred a few times. The rearrangement links TRBV21-1 to TRBJ2-7; the table's TRBD2 call for D was not verified on the DNA. TRBV21-1 is a pseudogene locus. CDR3 size: 14 residues. CDR3 amino acids: CASSGSGLAPWQYF. CDR3 sequence (DNA): TGTGCCAGCAGCGGTTCGGGACTAGCGCCGTGGCAGTACTTC.

The chain joins TRBV3-1 (or the pseudogene TRBV3-2) to TRBJ1-6; 12 bases align to TRBD1. CDR3 length: 16 residues. The ends lost 5 bases at V and 8 bases at J; junction bases unmatched: 7. Germline CDR1 LGHDT, CDR2 YNNKEL (reference sequence). CDR3 amino acids: CASSFRDRGPDSPLHF. DNA for the CDR3: TGTGCCAGCAGCTTCCGGGACAGGGGGCCGGATTCACCCCTCCACTTT.

The genes are TRBV19 and TRBJ1-4, with D possibly TRBD1 on 5 matching bases. From germline, CDR1 is LNHDA and CDR2 SQIVND (reference sequence). Trimming removed 4 bases from V and 0 bases from J, with 15 bases in between. The CDR3 sequence is 17 residues long. For the CDR3, the DNA is TGTGCCAGTAGTACCCACAGCACAGGTGCAACTAATGAAAAACTGTTTTTT. Its protein product is CASSTHSTGATNEKLFF. Variable domain in full (rest from reference TRBV19 and TRBJ1-4): DGGITQSPKYLFRKEGQNVTLSCEQNLNHDAMYWYRQDPGQGLRLIYYSQIVNDFQKGDIAEGYSVSREKKESFPLTVTSAQKNPTAFYLCASSTHSTGATNEKLFFGSGTQLSVL.

This chain joins TRBV18 and TRBJ2-5; D might be TRBD2 (6 bases). Looked up from germline, CDR1 is KGHSH and CDR2 is LQKENI. V was trimmed by 2 bases and J by 5 bases, leaving 12 bases between them. CDR3 length equals 14 residues. CDR3: CASSPVLGGETQYF. DNA for the CDR3: TGTGCCAGCTCACCAGTTCTAGGAGGGGAGACCCAGTACTTC.

The chain is built from TRBV12-3 or TRBV12-4 and TRBJ1-1, with a possible D match to TRBD1 (6 bases). With 4 bases removed from V and 1 base from J, the gap between germline ends came to 7 bases. The CDR3 covers 13 residues. The CDR3 loop reads CASSSGENTEAFF. The CDR3 region has the DNA TGTGCCAGCAGTTCAGGGGAGAACACTGAAGCTTTCTTT.

CDR3 nucleotide sequence: TGCGCCAGCAGCCAAGAGTGGCTGGACTCTTCTGGCTACACCTTC. This gives the protein CASSQEWLDSSGYTF. This chain joins TRBV4-3 and TRBJ1-2, with D unresolved. The CDR3 sequence is 15 residues long. The V end lost 0 bases, the J end lost 7 bases, and 15 bases lay between the germline ends. From germline, CDR1 is LGHNA and CDR2 YSLEER.

About this clone itself: Within the sample, other DNA sequences also encode this same CDR3. J is TRBJ1-2 and V is TRBV4-2; D is undetermined. The ends were cut back, 0 bases at V and 5 bases at J, with 4 bases in the middle. The CDR3 is 12 amino acids. The germline V gene encodes CDR1 LGHNA and CDR2 YNFKEQ. CDR3 in DNA: TGTGCCAGCAGCCAAGACAGTTATGGCTACACCTTC. This codes for CASSQDSYGYTF.

The V call is TRBV10-3, the J call TRBJ2-5; 9 bases map to TRBD1. V shed 4 bases and J 5 bases; nucleotides not matched to a gene: 11. CDR1 is ENHRY, CDR2 SYGVKD, per germline. There are 16 residues in the CDR3. The CDR3 sequence is CAISGGDRAVGETQYF. The CDR3 coding sequence is TGTGCCATCAGTGGTGGGGACAGGGCGGTTGGGGAGACCCAGTACTTC.

The chain is built from TRBV2 and TRBJ1-2; D is unresolved. The CDR3 loop spans 12 amino acids. Looked up from germline, CDR1 is SNHLY and CDR2 is FYNNEI. V was clipped by 4 bases and J by 10 bases, with 13 bases between them. The CDR3 nucleotides read TGTGCCAGCAGTGTTCTACGTGTTGTCTACACCTTC. Its translation is CASSVLRVVYTF.

V gene TRBV3-1 (or the pseudogene TRBV3-2) combines with J gene TRBJ1-3; TRBD1 agrees at 7 bases. The CDR3 extends over 15 amino acids. The trim removed 3 bases at V and 2 bases at J, leaving 4 bases unmatched. Germline-derived CDR1 and CDR2 are LGHDT and YNNKEL (reference sequence). For the CDR3, the DNA is TGTGCCAGCAGCCAGGGCCAGGGGGCTGGAAACACCATATATTTT. Amino acid sequence: CASSQGQGAGNTIYF.

The chain is built from TRBV18 and TRBJ1-3, with D unclear. This CDR3 has 16 amino acids. Germline values: CDR1 KGHSH, CDR2 LQKENI. V was clipped by 1 base and J by 0 bases, with 10 bases between them. CDR3 coding DNA: TGTGCCAGCTCACCACGTCCGATAGACTCTGGAAACACCATATATTTT. Translated, it gives CASSPRPIDSGNTIYF.

V and J are TRBV13 and TRBJ1-2; no firm D call. V was pared by 3 bases and J by 0 bases, with 11 bases between. CDR1 is PRHDT, CDR2 FYEKMQ, per germline (reference sequence). The CDR3 is 15 amino acids. The CDR3 sequence: CASSLIKGANYGYTF. CDR3 nucleotide sequence: TGTGCCAGCAGCTTGATTAAGGGAGCTAACTATGGCTACACCTTC.

The rearrangement links TRBV2 to TRBJ1-1; TRBD1 might be the D (6 bases). The germline gives CDR1 SNHLY, CDR2 FYNNEI. V shed 6 bases and J shed 4 bases, with 15 bases lying between them. This CDR3 has 14 amino acids. CDR3 bases: TGTGCCAGCAGCCGGGGACACTCGAGCACTGAAGCTTTCTTT. Translated, it gives CASSRGHSSTEAFF.